This T cell receptor (beta chain) was captured in a study of cytomegalovirus exposure and HLA in healthy donors. Points from the study as a whole: Productive rates of about 87% or about 30% were seen for most TCR beta V segments in an earlier analysis.

Concerning this clone itself: What it binds is not known.

Germline values: CDR1 MNHEY, CDR2 SVGAGI. The CDR3 loop spans 14 amino acids. V was shortened by 2 bases and J by 3 bases, with 11 bases between the two germline ends. Primers included in the PCR were 60 Vbeta and 13 Jbeta primers. Some clones are missing from TCRdb's copy, which holds only in-frame ones; the method was immunoSEQ multiplex PCR. The record lists more than 70,000 clones, of which the ten most abundant hold approximately 1.4%. This receptor was obtained from a woman aged 60-75 years in good health and CMV-seronegative. The specimen sequenced was PBMCs. J is TRBJ2-7 and V is TRBV6-5; D perhaps matches TRBD2 (5 bases). DNA of the CDR3: TGTGCCAGCAGTTACCGAGGGCAGCTCTACGAGCAGTACTTC. Amino acids: CASSYRGQLYEQYF.